A single sample is the source of the 27 T cell receptor beta chains below, sequenced in a study of T cell responses to AZD1222 COVID-19 vaccine (dated by TCRdb to the early 2020s). The library was prepared using the immunoSEQ multiplex PCR assay. TCRdb took over this immuneACCESS table, retaining in-frame rearrangements with V and J assigned. Such tables are incomplete; in checked studies, under half of the missing clones stem from an unresolved V gene, and the remainder is unexplained. The sample profile shows 150,000 or so clones; around 92% of them were found once. Around 3.5% of the sample goes to the ten largest clones. The time point label, read with the paper, signifies: about 28 days (+/-7) after the second vaccine dose. The material sequenced was peripheral blood, taken 28 days after the second AZD1222 dose. These receptors originate from an adult who received the AZD1222 COVID-19 vaccine.

On this clone: Germline and junction disagree at one end, which may indicate a read error. V usage is TRBV2 and J usage is TRBJ2-7; TRBD2 matches at 11 bases. The CDR3 runs to 15 residues. Germline V gene data show CDR1 as SNHLY and CDR2 as FYNNEI. CDR3 residues: CASTELAGDVYEQYF. The CDR3, as DNA: TGTGCCAGCACTGAACTAGCGGGAGATGTGTACGAGCAGTACTTC.

J is TRBJ2-7 and V is TRBV5-6, with 10 bases aligning to TRBD1. Losses at the gene ends were 2 bases for V and 5 bases for J; bases not matched to a gene: 1. This CDR3 has 13 residues. Germline V CDR1 and CDR2: SGHDT, YYEEEE. The CDR3 loop is CASSFDRGHEQYF. In nucleotides, the CDR3 is TGTGCCAGCAGCTTTGACAGGGGGCACGAGCAGTACTTC.

The CDR3 loop is CASGGGELFF. CDR3 nucleotides: TGTGCCAGCGGGGGAGGGGAGCTGTTTTTT. The genes are TRBV12-3 or TRBV12-4 and TRBJ2-2; D tentatively fits TRBD1 or TRBD2 (5 bases each). CDR3 length equals 10 residues. Trimming cost V 8 bases and J 8 bases, with 6 bases left between them.

The chain has TRBV9 and TRBJ2-2; tentatively, D is TRBD2 (6 bases). The germline V gene encodes CDR1 SGDLS and CDR2 YYNGEE. The CDR3 is 17 amino acids. V was pared by 0 bases and J by 2 bases, with 14 bases between. The CDR3 sequence is CASSVGLVRSNTGELFF. The CDR3 nucleotides are TGTGCCAGCAGCGTAGGACTAGTACGCTCTAACACCGGGGAGCTGTTTTTT.

The chain recombines TRBV7-9 with TRBJ2-1; a weak D match, TRBD2 (5 bases). CDR1 is SEHNR, CDR2 FQNEAQ, per germline (reference sequence). The length of the CDR3 is 17 residues. V shed 0 bases and J shed 6 bases, with 18 bases lying between them. The CDR3 protein is CASSLALGWPSPNEQFF. CDR3 coding DNA: TGTGCCAGCAGCTTAGCGCTCGGTTGGCCTAGCCCCAATGAGCAGTTCTTC. Filled out from reference TRBV7-9 and TRBJ2-1, the complete variable domain reads DTGVSQNPRHKITKRGQNVTFRCDPISEHNRLYWYRQTLGQGPEFLTYFQNEAQLEKSRLLSDRFSAERPKGSFSTLEIQRTEQGDSAMYLCASSLALGWPSPNEQFFGPGTRLTVL.

The chain joins TRBV6-5 to TRBJ1-3; perhaps TRBD1 as D (6 bases). Looked up from germline, CDR1 is MNHEY and CDR2 is SVGAGI. The V gene lost 6 bases and the J gene lost 4 bases, with 16 bases spanning the gap. The CDR3 runs 15 residues. Here the CDR3 reads CASSPGGGAGNTIYF. In DNA, the CDR3 is TGTGCCAGCAGCCCCGGTGGGGGGGCGGGAAACACCATATATTTT.

The V and J genes are TRBV5-4 and TRBJ2-1; D gene uncertain. This CDR3 region has 16 residues. Germline CDR1 and CDR2: SGHNT and YYREEE (reference sequence). V lost 0 bases, J lost 0 bases, and 10 bases lay in between. CDR3 protein: CASSLAGRSSYNEQFF. CDR3 bases: TGTGCCAGCAGCTTGGCGGGCCGAAGCTCCTACAATGAGCAGTTCTTC.

J is TRBJ2-7 and V is TRBV7-9, with 12 bases that match TRBD2. V lost 3 bases and J lost 5; bases outside the gene matches: 8. Looked up from germline, CDR1 is SEHNR and CDR2 is FQNEAQ (reference sequence). This CDR3 is 16 amino acids long. The CDR3 protein is CASSFARLAGVNEQYF. The CDR3 DNA reads as TGTGCCAGCAGCTTCGCTAGACTAGCGGGAGTCAACGAGCAGTACTTC.

The genes are TRBV12-3 or TRBV12-4 and TRBJ2-4; D is unclear. The CDR3 extends over 12 amino acids. The V end was cut by 7 bases, the J end by 8 bases, with 12 bases between. The CDR3, as DNA: TGTGCCAGCACTTGGTCGCGGTACATTCAGTACTTC. It yields the protein CASTWSRYIQYF.

The V call is TRBV5-1, the J call TRBJ1-1, with a possible D match to TRBD1 (5 bases). Trimming took off 5 bases at V and 3 bases at J, with 11 bases between the two ends. The CDR3 length is 13 residues. CDR1 and CDR2 (germline): SGHRS, YFSETQ. CDR3 bases: TGCGCCAGCAGATGGGGCGGCGACACTGAAGCTTTCTTT. Amino acid sequence: CASRWGGDTEAFF.

This clone was seen a single time. This chain links TRBV9 with TRBJ2-1; D is uncertain. The CDR3 spans 13 residues. The V gene's germline CDR1 is SGDLS and CDR2 YYNGEE. V shed 0 bases and J shed 5 bases, with 6 bases lying between them. CDR3: CASSVGPDNEQFF. The DNA for the CDR3 is TGTGCCAGCAGCGTAGGACCAGACAATGAGCAGTTCTTC.

The gene calls are TRBV6-4 and TRBJ2-1; 7 bases map to TRBD2. Trimming removed 3 bases from V and 4 bases from J; junction bases left unmatched: 9. Germline CDR1 MRHNA, CDR2 SNTAGT. The CDR3 is 16 amino acids. The CDR3 protein is CASSELAGAGYNEQFF. In DNA, the CDR3 is TGTGCCAGCAGTGAACTGGCGGGAGCAGGGTACAATGAGCAGTTCTTC.

The rearrangement uses TRBV14 and TRBJ2-7, with D perhaps matching TRBD1 (6 bases). Trimming took off 4 bases at V and 7 bases at J, with 14 bases between the two ends. Germline loops: CDR1 SGHDN, CDR2 FVKESK. The CDR3 loop spans 13 amino acids. CDR3 bases: TGTGCCAGCAGCCTCGGAAGGGGGAGTGAGCAGTACTTC. Its protein product is CASSLGRGSEQYF.

The chain is built from TRBV24-1 and TRBJ2-3, with D possibly being TRBD1 (5 bases). The germline V gene encodes CDR1 KGHDR and CDR2 SFDVKD. Trimming removed 2 bases at V and 1 base at J, with 9 bases between. This CDR3 has 15 residues. The CDR3 sequence is CATSDSGRGTDTQYF. The CDR3 DNA sequence: TGTGCCACCAGTGATTCTGGCAGGGGCACAGATACGCAGTATTTT.

V usage is TRBV5-8 and J usage is TRBJ2-3; TRBD1 aligns across 7 bases. Losses at the gene ends were 4 bases for V and 5 bases for J; bases not matched to a gene: 7. Germline V gives CDR1 SGHTS, CDR2 YDEGEE. CDR3 size: 14 residues. CDR3 region: CASSKGAGGDTQYF. The CDR3 region has the DNA TGTGCCAGCAGCAAGGGGGCTGGTGGAGATACGCAGTATTTT.

In DNA, the CDR3 is TGTGCCAGCAGCTCCGGACAGGGCTCAACTAATGAAAAACTGTTTTTT. Its translation: CASSSGQGSTNEKLFF. The chain recombines TRBV7-8 with TRBJ1-4; 8 bases line up with TRBD1. The trim removed 4 bases at V and 0 bases at J, leaving 4 bases unmatched. The length of the CDR3 is 16 residues. CDR1 is SGHVS and CDR2 is FQNEAQ in the germline V gene.

The V gene is TRBV7-3, the J gene TRBJ2-1, with 7 bases fitting TRBD1. With 5 bases clipped from V and 1 base from J, the junction kept 11 bases outside the gene matches. This CDR3 contains 17 residues. The germline V gene encodes CDR1 SGHTA and CDR2 FQGTGA. The CDR3 bases are TGTGCCAGCAGCAACTTTGACCCGACAGGGTCCTACAATGAGCAGTTCTTC. Amino acids: CASSNFDPTGSYNEQFF.

The chain uses TRBV30 and TRBJ1-6, with a possible D match to TRBD1 (5 bases). There are 15 residues in the CDR3. Trimming took off 1 base at V and 4 bases at J, with 11 bases between the two ends. Germline CDR1 is GTSNPN and CDR2 is SVGIG (reference sequence). The DNA for the CDR3 is TGTGCCTGGAGTGAGGGGACTGGGTATAATTCACCCCTCCACTTT. This gives the protein CAWSEGTGYNSPLHF.

Concerning this clone: The junction departs from the called germline gene at one end, perhaps through a read error. V and J are TRBV7-8 and TRBJ1-1; D gene ambiguous. There are 14 residues in the CDR3. CDR1 is SGHVS and CDR2 is FQNEAQ in the germline V gene. CDR3 sequence: CASTLGYGNTEAFF. The CDR3 DNA sequence: TGTGCCAGCACCTTAGGATATGGGAACACTGAAGCTTTCTTT. The full variable domain, completed using reference TRBV7-8 and TRBJ1-1, is GAGVSQSPRYKVAKRGQDVALRCDPISGHVSLFWYQQALGQGPEFLTYFQNEAQLDKSGLPSDRFFAERPEGSVSTLKIQRTQQEDSAVYLCASTLGYGNTEAFFGQGTRLTVV.

This clone turned up a few times. V usage is TRBV6-2 or TRBV6-3 and J usage is TRBJ2-2, with D maybe TRBD2 (6 bases). The length of the CDR3 is 14 residues. Trimming pared 0 bases from V and 4 bases from J, leaving 6 bases between. Germline values: CDR1 MNHEY, CDR2 SVGEGT. CDR3 residues: CASSYSTSTGELFF. The CDR3 DNA follows: TGTGCCAGCAGTTACTCGACTAGCACCGGGGAGCTGTTTTTT.

The chain has TRBV19 and TRBJ2-1; the match to TRBD2 covers 8 bases. J lost 8 bases, V lost 5 bases, and 8 bases had no gene match. The germline gives CDR1 LNHDA, CDR2 SQIVND (reference sequence). This CDR3 spans 14 amino acids. CDR3 sequence (DNA): TGTGCCAGTAGTCCCCTTGGACTAGCCTATGAGCAGTTCTTC. This gives the protein CASSPLGLAYEQFF.

This chain joins TRBV7-2 and TRBJ1-5; D is perhaps TRBD1 (5 bases). V lost 1 base to trimming and J lost 7 bases, with 14 bases between them. The V gene's germline CDR1 is SGHTA and CDR2 FQGNSA. The length of the CDR3 is 15 residues. The CDR3 DNA follows: TGTGCCAGCAGCTTAGGAGTGGCAGGGAGGCAGCCCCAGCATTTT. Protein sequence: CASSLGVAGRQPQHF.

The sample holds one count of this clone. The chain is built from TRBV5-1 and TRBJ2-1; D is unresolved. The CDR3 extends over 13 amino acids. With 4 bases removed from V and 7 bases from J, the gap between germline ends came to 12 bases. Germline assignment: CDR1 SGHRS and CDR2 YFSETQ. The CDR3 nucleotides read TGCGCCAGCAGCCCGCTAGGAAGTAATGAGCAGTTCTTC. Translated: CASSPLGSNEQFF.

The chain combines TRBV28 with TRBJ1-2, with a possible D match to TRBD1 (5 bases). Trimming removed 3 bases at V and 4 bases at J, with 9 bases between. The CDR3 totals 13 residues. Germline assignment: CDR1 MDHEN and CDR2 SYDVKM. CDR3 region: CASSFSGVYGYTF. Here the CDR3 DNA reads TGTGCCAGCAGTTTCTCGGGGGTCTATGGCTACACCTTC.

J is TRBJ2-3 and V is TRBV5-4; possibly TRBD1 for D (5 bases). This CDR3 is built from 14 residues. The germline V and J ends were trimmed by 2 bases and 6 bases, with 13 bases remaining between them. Germline V lookup: CDR1 SGHNT, CDR2 YYREEE (reference sequence). CDR3 residues: CASSFRASGDTQYF. The CDR3 region has the DNA TGTGCCAGCAGCTTTCGGGCCTCAGGGGATACGCAGTATTTT.

This clone appeared a single time. This chain links TRBV6-5 with TRBJ2-5; TRBD2 is a possible D gene (5 bases). This CDR3 contains 14 residues. Germline V gene data show CDR1 as MNHEY and CDR2 as SVGAGI. Trimming removed 4 bases from V and 5 bases from J, with 14 bases in between. The DNA of the CDR3 is TGTGCCAGCAGTTTTGAGGGAAATGCGGAGACCCAGTACTTC. Its translation is CASSFEGNAETQYF.

The CDR3 DNA sequence: TGTGCCAGCAGCCAAGGACAGAATTCACCCCTCCACTTT. This encodes CASSQGQNSPLHF. The V and J genes are TRBV3-1 (or the pseudogene TRBV3-2) and TRBJ1-6; D is perhaps TRBD1 (5 bases). CDR1 LGHDT and CDR2 YNNKEL come from the germline V gene (reference sequence). This CDR3 comprises 13 residues. V lost 1 base and J 7 bases, leaving 5 bases between the germline ends.